This T cell receptor (beta chain) was recovered during a study of PD-L1 blockade in urothelial cancer. In this sample, this clone turned up once. Repertoires were generated with immunoSEQ multiplex PCR, while TCRdb's copy carries only in-frame clones and drops some. This table holds some 60,000 clones, about 86% found once. This CDR3 comprises 12 residues. CDR1 is MDHEN, CDR2 SYDVKM, per germline. The germline V and J ends were trimmed by 2 bases and 9 bases, with 10 bases remaining between them. The TCR sequence derives from a man aged 50 to 59 with urothelial cancer. The chain uses TRBV28 and TRBJ2-5, with no clear D. Sequenced here: PBMCs, sampled around atezolizumab (anti-PD-L1) treatment. CDR3 amino acids: CASSLRLRAQYF. CDR3 nucleotide sequence: TGTGCCAGCAGTTTAAGATTACGGGCCCAGTACTTC.